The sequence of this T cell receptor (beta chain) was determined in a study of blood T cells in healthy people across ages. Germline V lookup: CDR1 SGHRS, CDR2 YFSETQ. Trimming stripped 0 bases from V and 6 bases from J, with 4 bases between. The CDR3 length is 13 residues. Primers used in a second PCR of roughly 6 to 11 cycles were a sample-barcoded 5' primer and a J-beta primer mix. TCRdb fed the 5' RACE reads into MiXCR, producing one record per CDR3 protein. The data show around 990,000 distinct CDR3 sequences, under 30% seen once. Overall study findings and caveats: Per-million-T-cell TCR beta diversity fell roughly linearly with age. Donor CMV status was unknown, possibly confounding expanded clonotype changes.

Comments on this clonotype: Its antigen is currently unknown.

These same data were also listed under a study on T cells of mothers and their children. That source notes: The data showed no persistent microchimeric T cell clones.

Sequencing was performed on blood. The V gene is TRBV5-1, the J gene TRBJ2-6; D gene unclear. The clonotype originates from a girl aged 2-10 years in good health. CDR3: CASSLEVANVLTF. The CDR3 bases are TGCGCCAGCAGCTTGGAAGTGGCCAACGTCCTGACTTTC.